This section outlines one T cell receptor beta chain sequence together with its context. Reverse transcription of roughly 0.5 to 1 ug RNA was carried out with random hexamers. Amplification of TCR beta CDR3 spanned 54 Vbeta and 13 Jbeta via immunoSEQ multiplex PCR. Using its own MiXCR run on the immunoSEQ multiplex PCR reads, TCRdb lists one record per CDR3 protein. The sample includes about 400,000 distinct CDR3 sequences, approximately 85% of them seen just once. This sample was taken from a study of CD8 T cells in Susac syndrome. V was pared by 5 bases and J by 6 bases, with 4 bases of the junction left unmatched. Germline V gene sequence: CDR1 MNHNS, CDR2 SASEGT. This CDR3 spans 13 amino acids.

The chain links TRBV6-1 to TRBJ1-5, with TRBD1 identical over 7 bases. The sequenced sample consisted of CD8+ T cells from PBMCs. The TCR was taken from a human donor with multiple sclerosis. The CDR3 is CASSHDRAQPQHF. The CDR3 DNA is TGTGCCAGCAGTCATGACAGGGCTCAGCCCCAGCATTTT.